This TCR beta chain was identified during a study of immune characterization of retroperitoneal liposarcoma. This CDR3 is 16 amino acids long. TCRdb reprocessed the PCR reads with MiXCR, giving one entry per CDR3 protein. The sample records 10,000 to 13,000 distinct CDR3 sequences, about 30% being singletons. Sequencing input: tumor tissue. This TCR was recovered from a male donor with retroperitoneal liposarcoma. This chain connects TRBV12-3 or TRBV12-4 to TRBJ2-1, with 7 bases matching TRBD1. TRBJ2-5 explains the end of the DNA better; the J call may be wrong. The CDR3 loop is CASSINRGRGIQTQYF. In DNA, the CDR3 is TGTGCCAGCAGCATAAACCGGGGCAGGGGGATTCAGACCCAGTACTTC.